This section outlines one T cell receptor beta chain sequence together with its context. The antigen remains undetermined. In each case, RNA was isolated and then reverse transcribed into cDNA as the sequencing template. The assay was immunoSEQ multiplex PCR, and TCRdb's table has in-frame clones only and misses some. The profile shows more than 200,000 clones, over 60% of them singletons. This sample is part of a study of CD8+ T cells in alopecia areata. Across the study: Treated patients took oral tofacitinib at 5 to 10 mg twice daily. Study outcomes and limitations: Between patients, shared TCR sequences were less clear than in mice. This was possibly due in part to HLA diversity in the patient population. Alphabeta T cells residing in normal skin are also sequenced in scalp samples. Persistence of many expanded lesional clones was seen in scalp and blood during tofacitinib.

Germline V gene sequence: CDR1 SGHTA, CDR2 FQGNSA. CDR3 length equals 14 residues. V was pared by 5 bases and J by 7 bases, with 8 bases of the junction left unmatched. Treatment here: oral pan-JAK inhibitor, 5-10 mg twice daily. This chain connects TRBV7-2 to TRBJ1-5; TRBD1 aligns across 7 bases. The TCR sequence derives from a human donor with alopecia areata. The specimen was CD4+ T cells sorted from blood, collected at week 4, from a patient treated with tofacitinib. The CDR3 is CASSADRWRQPQHF. CDR3 DNA: TGTGCCAGCAGCGCGGACAGGTGGAGGCAGCCCCAGCATTTT.